The 30 T cell receptor beta chains below come from one sample, sequenced in a study of blood T cell repertoires in COVID-19. The protocol was immunoSEQ multiplex PCR, while the TCRdb copy is restricted to in-frame clones and leaves out a portion. The sample has 300,000 to 350,000 clones; more than 75% are singletons. Sequencing was carried out using peripheral blood. Receptors were obtained from a woman in her forties or fifties with COVID-19, enrolled during active disease.

The chain combines TRBV7-2 with TRBJ1-2; the match to TRBD1 covers 9 bases. In germline, CDR1 is SGHTA, CDR2 FQGNSA. V lost 5 bases, J lost 3 bases, and 7 bases stayed unmatched. The CDR3 contains 15 residues. CDR3 DNA: TGTGCCAGCAGCGAACAGGGGGCTTACCACTATGGCTACACCTTC. Translation: CASSEQGAYHYGYTF.

The rearrangement links TRBV10-3 to TRBJ2-7; 7 nucleotides match TRBD1. The germline V gene has CDR1 ENHRY and CDR2 SYGVKD. This CDR3 region has 14 residues. Germline trimming cut 10 bases from V and 0 bases from J; bases unmatched to any gene: 9. DNA of the CDR3: TGTGCCACTCAGGGACAGTGGAGCTCCTACGAGCAGTACTTC. Residues: CATQGQWSSYEQYF.

The chain has TRBV5-4 and TRBJ2-3, with D maybe TRBD1 (6 bases). The CDR3 is 16 residues long. The germline CDR1 and CDR2 sequences are SGHNT and YYREEE (reference sequence). V was trimmed by 4 bases and J by 1 base, leaving 16 bases between them. The CDR3 is CASSKTQDRGTDTQYF. In DNA form, the CDR3 reads TGTGCCAGCAGCAAGACCCAGGACAGAGGCACAGATACGCAGTATTTT.

V usage is TRBV25-1 and J usage is TRBJ1-2, with TRBD1 identical over 7 bases. Germline V gene lookup returns CDR1 MGHDK and CDR2 SYGVNS. V lost 0 bases, J lost 8 bases, and 3 bases stayed unmatched. This CDR3 is built from 13 residues. The CDR3 coding sequence is TGTGCCAGCAGTGAATACAAAGGGGGCGGCTACACCTTC. Protein sequence: CASSEYKGGGYTF.

The rearrangement joins TRBV15 to TRBJ2-7; the D gene is possibly TRBD2 (6 bases). Deletions cut 0 bases from V and 2 bases from J, with 14 bases between. CDR3 size: 16 residues. CDR1 is LNHNV and CDR2 is YYDKDF in the germline V gene (reference sequence). CDR3: CATSRDGGTLAYEQYF. The CDR3 bases are TGTGCCACCAGCAGAGATGGGGGGACTCTAGCCTACGAGCAGTACTTC.

V is TRBV7-9 and J is TRBJ1-5; maybe TRBD1 (6 bases). V lost 1 base, J lost 2 bases, and 15 bases lay in between. This CDR3 has 17 amino acids. CDR1 is SEHNR, CDR2 FQNEAQ, per germline (reference sequence). The CDR3 here is CASSLVGTGSGNQPQHF. The CDR3 DNA follows: TGTGCCAGCAGCTTAGTGGGCACAGGGTCAGGCAATCAGCCCCAGCATTTT. Supplemented by reference TRBV7-9 and TRBJ1-5, the full variable domain reads DTGVSQNPRHKITKRGQNVTFRCDPISEHNRLYWYRQTLGQGPEFLTYFQNEAQLEKSRLLSDRFSAERPKGSFSTLEIQRTEQGDSAMYLCASSLVGTGSGNQPQHFGDGTRLSIL.

CDR3 sequence (DNA): TGTGCCAGCAGCGTAGCTGGGGACAGGGGTGGCTACACCTTC. The encoded protein is CASSVAGDRGGYTF. The rearrangement joins TRBV9 to TRBJ1-2; 10 bases agree with TRBD1. The V gene's germline CDR1 is SGDLS and CDR2 YYNGEE. Trimming took 0 bases from V and 7 from J; bases not matched to a gene: 3. This CDR3 has 14 residues.

J is TRBJ1-2 and V is TRBV19; D is possibly TRBD1 (5 bases). In germline, CDR1 is LNHDA, CDR2 SQIVND (reference sequence). The V end lost 0 bases, the J end lost 4 bases, and 12 bases lay between the germline ends. This CDR3 has 15 residues. The CDR3 region has the DNA TGTGCCAGTAGTATAGATGGCAGGGTAGGCTATGGCTACACCTTC. This gives the protein CASSIDGRVGYGYTF.

This clone showed up just once. This chain links TRBV5-5 with TRBJ2-6; D ambiguous. Germline CDR1 SGHKS, CDR2 YYEKEE (reference sequence). Trimming cost V 5 bases and J 4 bases, with 7 bases left between them. This CDR3 comprises 13 residues. The CDR3 DNA sequence: TGTGCCAGCAGAATGTCGGGGGCCAACGTCCTGACTTTC. It encodes CASRMSGANVLTF. Combining the CDR3 with reference TRBV5-5 and TRBJ2-6 gives the whole variable domain DAGVTQSPTHLIKTRGQQVTLRCSPISGHKSVSWYQQVLGQGPQFIFQYYEKEERGRGNFPDRFSARQFPNYSSELNVNALLLGDSALYLCASRMSGANVLTFGAGSRLTVL.

This clone was observed many times. The chain is built from TRBV29-1 and TRBJ1-1; 8 nucleotides align to TRBD1. Looked up from germline, CDR1 is SQVTM and CDR2 is ANQGSEA. The CDR3 runs 15 residues. J lost 4 bases, V lost 1 base, and 8 bases had no gene match. The DNA for the CDR3 is TGCAGCGTTGAAGTCCCAGGGGGCGCGGGCACTGAAGCTTTCTTT. Encoded protein: CSVEVPGGAGTEAFF.

CDR3 nucleotides: TGTGCCAGCAGTGAACAGGGGGACGGCTATGGCTACACCTTC. Translation: CASSEQGDGYGYTF. This chain uses TRBV2 with TRBJ1-2, with 7 bases fitting TRBD1. The V gene's germline CDR1 is SNHLY and CDR2 FYNNEI. CDR3 length: 14 residues. V gave up 2 bases and J gave up 4 bases; unmatched junction bases: 4. The full variable domain, its missing parts supplied by reference TRBV2 and TRBJ1-2, is EPEVTQTPSHQVTQMGQEVILRCVPISNHLYFYWYRQILGQKVEFLVSFYNNEISEKSEIFDDQFSVERPDGSNFTLKIRSTKLEDSAMYFCASSEQGDGYGYTFGSGTRLTVV.

A note on this clone: A read error may produce the germline difference seen at one junction end. This chain joins TRBV7-7 and TRBJ2-5; 11 bases line up with TRBD2. The germline gives CDR1 SSHAT, CDR2 FNYEAQ (reference sequence). The CDR3 has 17 residues. CDR3 DNA: TGTGCTAGCAGCCAAACAACCCCCGGGACTAGCGGAGAGACCCAGTACTTC. This sequence encodes CASSQTTPGTSGETQYF.

This clone was detected only once. The gene calls are TRBV6-5 and TRBJ1-1, with D tentatively TRBD1 (6 bases). Germline V gives CDR1 MNHEY, CDR2 SVGAGI. V was cut by 7 bases and J by 0 bases, with 15 bases left in between. This CDR3 spans 15 amino acids. The CDR3 loop is CASTEQGLMNTEAFF. Written as DNA, the CDR3 is TGTGCCAGCACCGAACAGGGTCTTATGAACACTGAAGCTTTCTTT.

The V and J genes are TRBV11-3 and TRBJ2-5; 11 bases match TRBD1. The CDR3 has 17 amino acids. V gave up 5 bases and J gave up 4 bases; unmatched junction bases: 12. Germline lookup yields CDR1 SGHNT and CDR2 YENEEA. The CDR3 coding sequence is TGTGCCAGCAGCCCCGGGCTAGGACAGGGGGCGGGAGAGACCCAGTACTTC. It codes for CASSPGLGQGAGETQYF.

The rearrangement links TRBV6-5 to TRBJ1-1; 7 bases are shared with TRBD1. Looked up from germline, CDR1 is MNHEY and CDR2 is SVGAGI. Trimming took 6 bases from V and 2 from J; bases not matched to a gene: 3. The CDR3 consists of 13 residues. CDR3 in amino acids: CASRGQANTEAFF. The CDR3 nucleotides are TGTGCCAGCAGAGGACAGGCCAACACTGAAGCTTTCTTT.

In its sample, this clone was seen once. The CDR3 bases are TGCAGCGTTGATTTCTCAAAGGGGTATGGCTACACCTTC. Translating it yields CSVDFSKGYGYTF. The rearrangement joins TRBV29-1 to TRBJ1-2; a weak D match, TRBD1 (5 bases). Germline loops: CDR1 SQVTM, CDR2 ANQGSEA. Trimming took off 3 bases at V and 5 bases at J, with 13 bases between the two ends. This CDR3 is built from 13 residues.

CDR3 amino acids: CASRYNQGYEQYF. The CDR3 nucleotides are TGTGCCAGCAGATACAATCAGGGCTACGAGCAGTACTTC. The chain carries TRBV6-5 and TRBJ2-7; tentatively, D is TRBD1 (5 bases). CDR1 MNHEY and CDR2 SVGAGI come from the germline V gene. V lost 6 bases and J 3 bases, leaving 12 bases between the germline ends. CDR3 length equals 13 residues.

The V call is TRBV7-9, the J call TRBJ1-3; tentatively, D is TRBD1 (5 bases). This CDR3 spans 16 amino acids. V lost 5 bases, J lost 0 bases, and 14 bases lay in between. In germline, CDR1 is SEHNR, CDR2 FQNEAQ (reference sequence). This chain's CDR3 is CASSPSGQSSGNTIYF. CDR3 DNA: TGTGCCAGCAGCCCCTCAGGACAATCCTCTGGAAACACCATATATTTT.

The chain carries TRBV29-1 and TRBJ2-1; TRBD2 agrees at 14 bases. The V gene's germline CDR1 is SQVTM and CDR2 ANQGSEA. The J segment lost 10 bases and the V segment lost 7 bases, leaving 18 bases of the junction unmatched. CDR3 length: 17 residues. The CDR3 sequence is CSAYGTSGSLRIHEQFF. In DNA form, the CDR3 reads TGCAGCGCCTACGGGACTAGCGGGAGTCTTAGGATTCACGAGCAGTTCTTC.

V and J are TRBV4-2 and TRBJ1-5; D unclear. Per the germline V gene, CDR1 is LGHNA and CDR2 is YNFKEQ. The CDR3 length is 17 residues. Trimming took off 0 bases at V and 0 bases at J, with 12 bases between the two ends. The CDR3 coding sequence is TGTGCCAGCAGCCAAGATTATAATCCTTATAGCAATCAGCCCCAGCATTTT. Translated, it gives CASSQDYNPYSNQPQHF.

The chain links TRBV7-6 to TRBJ2-3; 8 nucleotides line up with TRBD1. CDR1 SGHVS and CDR2 FNYEAQ come from the germline V gene. The CDR3 contains 16 residues. The trim removed 1 base at V and 5 bases at J, leaving 8 bases unmatched. The CDR3: CASSLDTGGSVDTQYF. Written as DNA, the CDR3 is TGTGCCAGCAGCTTAGACACAGGGGGTAGTGTAGATACGCAGTATTTT.

This clone appeared a single time. This sequence joins TRBV5-5 and TRBJ1-3, with D maybe TRBD1 (5 bases). Trimming pared 0 bases from V and 0 bases from J, leaving 13 bases between. The CDR3 contains 17 residues. Germline CDR1 SGHKS, CDR2 YYEKEE (reference sequence). This CDR3 reads CASSLGQTSYSGNTIYF. The CDR3 nucleotides read TGTGCCAGCAGCTTGGGACAGACCTCTTACTCTGGAAACACCATATATTTT.

The V and J genes are TRBV9 and TRBJ1-1, with 7 nucleotides matching TRBD1. Germline loops: CDR1 SGDLS, CDR2 YYNGEE. The CDR3 consists of 15 residues. The J segment lost 0 bases and the V segment lost 4 bases, leaving 6 bases of the junction unmatched. The CDR3 nucleotides are TGTGCCAGCAGCCCCCAGACAGGGATGAACACTGAAGCTTTCTTT. It specifies CASSPQTGMNTEAFF.

This clone was picked up one time. The chain joins TRBV7-9 to TRBJ1-2; possibly TRBD1 for D (6 bases). There are 15 residues in the CDR3. The V gene lost 5 bases and the J gene lost 4 bases, with 17 bases spanning the gap. From germline, CDR1 is SEHNR and CDR2 FQNEAQ (reference sequence). The CDR3 DNA reads as TGTGCCAGCAGCCAGGACAGCGATCCGATCTATGGCTACACCTTC. Protein sequence: CASSQDSDPIYGYTF.

This sequence joins TRBV18 and TRBJ1-1, with D possibly TRBD1 on 5 matching bases. There are 16 residues in the CDR3. Looked up from germline, CDR1 is KGHSH and CDR2 is LQKENI. V lost 2 bases and J 7 bases, leaving 20 bases between the germline ends. CDR3 coding DNA: TGTGCCAGCTCACCATTTAAGCCGGGTGTGGGGGGTGAAGCTTTCTTT. Encoded protein: CASSPFKPGVGGEAFF. Together with reference TRBV18 and TRBJ1-1, the CDR3 gives the full variable domain: NAGVMQNPRHLVRRRGQEARLRCSPMKGHSHVYWYRQLPEEGLKFMVYLQKENIIDESGMPKERFSAEFPKEGPSILRIQQVVRGDSAAYFCASSPFKPGVGGEAFFGQGTRLTVV.

This sequence joins TRBV15 and TRBJ1-4; 8 positions match TRBD1. The V and J ends lost 11 bases and 5 bases, in that order; junction bases with no gene match: 10. There are 14 residues in the CDR3. The germline V gene encodes CDR1 LNHNV and CDR2 YYDKDF (reference sequence). CDR3 region: CAVPSRDRNEKLFF. As DNA, the CDR3 is TGTGCCGTTCCTTCCCGGGACAGGAATGAAAAACTGTTTTTT.

V is TRBV28 and J is TRBJ2-1; 9 nucleotides line up with TRBD2. Trimming at V came to 7 bases and at J to 4 bases, leaving 8 bases not matched to a gene. The CDR3 loop spans 15 amino acids. The germline gives CDR1 MDHEN, CDR2 SYDVKM. The CDR3 DNA reads as TGTGCCAGCACCTCCGAGACTAGCGGATACAATGAGCAGTTCTTC. This sequence encodes CASTSETSGYNEQFF.

The genes are TRBV7-3 and TRBJ2-5; 9 bases match TRBD1. Per germline, CDR1 SGHTA and CDR2 FQGTGA. The junction had 8 bases not matched to a gene; V was cut back by 1 base and J by 5 bases. The CDR3 extends over 16 amino acids. Here the CDR3 reads CASSLMGQGIQETQYF. In DNA, the CDR3 is TGTGCCAGCAGCTTAATGGGACAGGGTATTCAGGAGACCCAGTACTTC.

This clone was detected once. The chain couples TRBV12-3 or TRBV12-4 to TRBJ2-7; D gene ambiguous. The V gene lost 5 bases and the J gene lost 3 bases, with 11 bases spanning the gap. The CDR3 has 13 residues. In nucleotides, the CDR3 is TGTGCCAGCAGTCGAGATGAGCGCTACGAGCAGTACTTC. Amino acids: CASSRDERYEQYF.

The rearrangement links TRBV28 to TRBJ1-1; weak D call: TRBD1 (5 bases). The germline gives CDR1 MDHEN, CDR2 SYDVKM. The CDR3 covers 14 residues. V dropped 5 bases and J dropped 1 base, with 11 bases sitting between them. The CDR3 spells CASSLQGANTEAFF. In nucleotides, the CDR3 is TGTGCCAGCAGTCTCCAGGGTGCGAACACTGAAGCTTTCTTT. Variable domain in full (rest from reference TRBV28 and TRBJ1-1): DVKVTQSSRYLVKRTGEKVFLECVQDMDHENMFWYRQDPGLGLRLIYFSYDVKMKEKGDIPEGYSVSREKKERFSLILESASTNQTSMYLCASSLQGANTEAFFGQGTRLTVV.